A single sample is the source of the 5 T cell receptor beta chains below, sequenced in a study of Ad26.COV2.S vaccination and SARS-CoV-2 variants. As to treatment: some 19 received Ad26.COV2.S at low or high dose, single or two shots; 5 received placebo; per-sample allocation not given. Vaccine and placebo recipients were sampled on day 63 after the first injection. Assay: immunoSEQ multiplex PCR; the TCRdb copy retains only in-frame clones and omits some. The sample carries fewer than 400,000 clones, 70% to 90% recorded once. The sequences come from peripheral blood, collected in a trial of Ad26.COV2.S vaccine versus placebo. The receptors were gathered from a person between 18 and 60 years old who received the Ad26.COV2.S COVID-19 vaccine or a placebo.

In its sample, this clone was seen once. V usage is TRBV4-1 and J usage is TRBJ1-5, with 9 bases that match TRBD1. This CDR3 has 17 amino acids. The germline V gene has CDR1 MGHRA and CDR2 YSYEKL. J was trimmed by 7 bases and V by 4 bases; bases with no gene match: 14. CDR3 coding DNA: TGCGCCAGCAGCCCTCTGGGCGGGACAGGGACCCACCAGCCCCAGCATTTT. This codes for CASSPLGGTGTHQPQHF.

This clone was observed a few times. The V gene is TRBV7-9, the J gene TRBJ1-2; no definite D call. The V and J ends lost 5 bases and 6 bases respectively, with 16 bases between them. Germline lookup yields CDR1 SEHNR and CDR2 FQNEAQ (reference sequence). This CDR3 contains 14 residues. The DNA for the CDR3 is TGTGCCAGCAGCCCACCCTACGCTGTCGATGGCTACACCTTC. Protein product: CASSPPYAVDGYTF.

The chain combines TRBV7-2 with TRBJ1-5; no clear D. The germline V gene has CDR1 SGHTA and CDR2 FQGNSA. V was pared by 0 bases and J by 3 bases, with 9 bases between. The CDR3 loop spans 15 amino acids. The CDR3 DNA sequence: TGTGCCAGCAGCTTAGCGCCCGGGTCCAATCAGCCCCAGCATTTT. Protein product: CASSLAPGSNQPQHF.

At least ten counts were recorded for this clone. The CDR3 DNA reads TGTGCCACCAGCGTTGACCGGGACAACTATCAGCCCCAGCATTTT. Amino acids: CATSVDRDNYQPQHF. The chain has TRBV15 and TRBJ1-5, with D possibly TRBD1 on 6 matching bases. The germline CDR1 and CDR2 sequences are LNHNV and YYDKDF (reference sequence). This CDR3 spans 15 amino acids. V dropped 5 bases and J dropped 5 bases, with 16 bases sitting between them. Full variable domain (remainder filled in from reference TRBV15 and TRBJ1-5): DAMVIQNPRYQVTQFGKPVTLSCSQTLNHNVMYWYQQKSSQAPKLLFHYYDKDFNNEADTPDNFQSRRPNTSFCFLDIRSPGLGDTAMYLCATSVDRDNYQPQHFGDGTRLSIL.

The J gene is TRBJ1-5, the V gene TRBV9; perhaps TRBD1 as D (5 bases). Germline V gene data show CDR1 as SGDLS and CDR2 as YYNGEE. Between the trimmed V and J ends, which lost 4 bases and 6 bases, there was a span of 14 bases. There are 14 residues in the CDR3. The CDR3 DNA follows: TGTGCCAGCAGCCCCGGGGGGGGAGGTCAGCCCCAGCATTTT. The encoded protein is CASSPGGGGQPQHF.